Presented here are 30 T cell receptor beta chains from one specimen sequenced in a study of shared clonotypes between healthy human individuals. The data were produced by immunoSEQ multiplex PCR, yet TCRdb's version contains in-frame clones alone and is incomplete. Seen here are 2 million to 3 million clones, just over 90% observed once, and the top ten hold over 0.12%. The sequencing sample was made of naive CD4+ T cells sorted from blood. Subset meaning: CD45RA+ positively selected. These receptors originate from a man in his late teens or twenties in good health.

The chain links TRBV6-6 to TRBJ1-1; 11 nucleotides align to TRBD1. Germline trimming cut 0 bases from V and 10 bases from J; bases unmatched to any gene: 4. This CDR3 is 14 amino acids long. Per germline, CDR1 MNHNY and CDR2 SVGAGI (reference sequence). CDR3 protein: CASSYSWTGGLAFF. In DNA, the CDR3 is TGTGCCAGCAGTTACTCGTGGACAGGGGGCCTAGCTTTCTTT.

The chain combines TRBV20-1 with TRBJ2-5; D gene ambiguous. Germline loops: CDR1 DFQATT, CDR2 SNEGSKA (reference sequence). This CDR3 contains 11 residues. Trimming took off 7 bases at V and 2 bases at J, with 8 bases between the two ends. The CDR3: CSGVGQETQYF. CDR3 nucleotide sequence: TGCAGTGGGGTAGGGCAAGAGACCCAGTACTTC.

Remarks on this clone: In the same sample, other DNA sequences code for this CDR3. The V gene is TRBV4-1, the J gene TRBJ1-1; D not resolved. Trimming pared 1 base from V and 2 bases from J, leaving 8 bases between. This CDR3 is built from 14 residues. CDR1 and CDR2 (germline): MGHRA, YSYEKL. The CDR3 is CASSQVQRNTEAFF. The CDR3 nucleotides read TGCGCCAGCAGCCAAGTGCAAAGAAACACTGAAGCTTTCTTT.

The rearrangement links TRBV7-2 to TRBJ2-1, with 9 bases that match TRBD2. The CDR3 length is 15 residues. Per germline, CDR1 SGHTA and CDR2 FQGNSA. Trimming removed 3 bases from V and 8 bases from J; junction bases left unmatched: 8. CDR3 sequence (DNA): TGTGCCAGCAGCTTCGGGACTAGCACACGCTATGAGCAGTTCTTC. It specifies CASSFGTSTRYEQFF.

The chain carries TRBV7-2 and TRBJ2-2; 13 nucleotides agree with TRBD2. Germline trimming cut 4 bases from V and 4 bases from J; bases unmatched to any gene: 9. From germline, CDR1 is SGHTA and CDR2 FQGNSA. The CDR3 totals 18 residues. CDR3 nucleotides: TGTGCCAGCAGCTCTGGACTAGCGGGAGTCGGTAGCACCGGGGAGCTGTTTTTT. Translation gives CASSSGLAGVGSTGELFF.

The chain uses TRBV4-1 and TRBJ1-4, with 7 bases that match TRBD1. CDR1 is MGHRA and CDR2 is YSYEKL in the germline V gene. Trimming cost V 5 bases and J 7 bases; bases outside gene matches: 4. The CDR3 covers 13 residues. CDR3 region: CASSRGLSEKLFF. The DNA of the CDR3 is TGCGCCAGCAGCAGGGGGCTGAGTGAAAAACTGTTTTTT.

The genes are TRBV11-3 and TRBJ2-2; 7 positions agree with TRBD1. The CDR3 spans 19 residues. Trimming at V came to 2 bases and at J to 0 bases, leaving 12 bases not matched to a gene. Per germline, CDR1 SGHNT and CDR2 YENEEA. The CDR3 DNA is TGTGCCAGCAGCTTAAGTAGCTGGGGACAGAGTTCGAACACCGGGGAGCTGTTTTTT. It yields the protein CASSLSSWGQSSNTGELFF.

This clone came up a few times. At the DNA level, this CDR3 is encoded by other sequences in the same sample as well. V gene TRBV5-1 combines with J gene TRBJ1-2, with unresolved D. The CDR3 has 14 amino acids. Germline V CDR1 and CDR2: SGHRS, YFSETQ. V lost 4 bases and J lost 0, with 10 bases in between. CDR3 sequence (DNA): TGCGCCAGCAGCCTGGAGGAGGCTAACTATGGCTACACCTTC. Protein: CASSLEEANYGYTF.

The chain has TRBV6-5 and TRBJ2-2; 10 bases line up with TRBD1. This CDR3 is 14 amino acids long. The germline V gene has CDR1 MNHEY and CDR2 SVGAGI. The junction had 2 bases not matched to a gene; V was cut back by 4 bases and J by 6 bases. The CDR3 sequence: CASSWTGGAGELFF. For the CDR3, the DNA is TGTGCCAGCAGTTGGACAGGGGGAGCCGGGGAGCTGTTTTTT.

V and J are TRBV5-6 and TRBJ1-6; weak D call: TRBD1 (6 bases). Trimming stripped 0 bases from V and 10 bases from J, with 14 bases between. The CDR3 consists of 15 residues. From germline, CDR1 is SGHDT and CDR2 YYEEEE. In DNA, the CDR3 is TGTGCCAGCAGCTTGGTGGACAGAACACGGTCACCCCTCCACTTT. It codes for CASSLVDRTRSPLHF.

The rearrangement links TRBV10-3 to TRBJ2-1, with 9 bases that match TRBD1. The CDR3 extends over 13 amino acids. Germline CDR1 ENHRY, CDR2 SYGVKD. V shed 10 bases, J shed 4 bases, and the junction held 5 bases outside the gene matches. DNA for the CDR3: TGTGCCAGCTGGGACAGGGATTACAATGAGCAGTTCTTC. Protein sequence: CASWDRDYNEQFF.

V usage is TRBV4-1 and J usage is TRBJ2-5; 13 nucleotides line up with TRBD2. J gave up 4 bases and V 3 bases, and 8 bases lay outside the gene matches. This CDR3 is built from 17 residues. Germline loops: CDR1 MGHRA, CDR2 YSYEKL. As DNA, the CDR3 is TGCGCCAGCAGCCAGGCGTCACTAGCGGGGGGGCCAGAGACCCAGTACTTC. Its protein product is CASSQASLAGGPETQYF.

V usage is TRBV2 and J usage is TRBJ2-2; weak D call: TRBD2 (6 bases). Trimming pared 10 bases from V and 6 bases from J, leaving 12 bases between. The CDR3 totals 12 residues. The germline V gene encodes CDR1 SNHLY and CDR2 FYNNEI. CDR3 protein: CATQEGPGELFF. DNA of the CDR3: TGTGCCACACAGGAGGGGCCCGGGGAGCTGTTTTTT.

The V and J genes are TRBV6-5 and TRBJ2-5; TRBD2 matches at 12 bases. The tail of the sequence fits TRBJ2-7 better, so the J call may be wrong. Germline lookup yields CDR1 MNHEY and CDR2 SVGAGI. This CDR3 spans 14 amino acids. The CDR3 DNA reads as TGTGCCAGCAAAGGACTAGCGGGGTCCTACGAGCAGTACTTC. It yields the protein CASKGLAGSYEQYF.

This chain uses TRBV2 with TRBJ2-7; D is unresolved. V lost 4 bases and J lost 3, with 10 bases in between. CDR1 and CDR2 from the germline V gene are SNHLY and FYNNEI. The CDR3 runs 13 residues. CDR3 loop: CASSGTVHYEQYF. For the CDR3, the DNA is TGTGCCAGCAGTGGGACGGTTCACTACGAGCAGTACTTC.

The CDR3 region has the DNA TGTGCCAGCAGGGGGACAGGGGAAGCTAGCACAGATACGCAGTATTTT. Protein sequence: CASRGTGEASTDTQYF. This rearrangement joins TRBV6-6 to TRBJ2-3; 10 bases map to TRBD1. The V and J ends lost 6 bases and 0 bases, in that order; junction bases with no gene match: 6. In germline, CDR1 is MNHNY, CDR2 SVGAGI (reference sequence). This CDR3 is 16 amino acids long.

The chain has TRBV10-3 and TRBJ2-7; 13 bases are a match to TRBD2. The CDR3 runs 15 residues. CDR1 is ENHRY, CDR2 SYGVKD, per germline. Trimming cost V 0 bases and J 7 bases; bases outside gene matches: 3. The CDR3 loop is CAISESGLAGKEQYF. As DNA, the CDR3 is TGTGCCATCAGTGAGTCGGGACTAGCGGGAAAGGAGCAGTACTTC.

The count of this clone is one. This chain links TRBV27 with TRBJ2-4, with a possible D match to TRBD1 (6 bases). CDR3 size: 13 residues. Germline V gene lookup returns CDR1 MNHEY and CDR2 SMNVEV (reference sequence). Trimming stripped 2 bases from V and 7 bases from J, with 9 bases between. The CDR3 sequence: CASSLQGMNIQYF. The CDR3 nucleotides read TGTGCCAGCAGTTTACAGGGGATGAACATTCAGTACTTC.

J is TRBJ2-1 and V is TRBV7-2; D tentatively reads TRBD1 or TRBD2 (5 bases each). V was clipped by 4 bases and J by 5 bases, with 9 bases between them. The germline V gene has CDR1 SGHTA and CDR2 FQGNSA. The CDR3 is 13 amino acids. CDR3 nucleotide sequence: TGTGCCAGCAGCTCGGGACCCAACAATGAGCAGTTCTTC. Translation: CASSSGPNNEQFF.

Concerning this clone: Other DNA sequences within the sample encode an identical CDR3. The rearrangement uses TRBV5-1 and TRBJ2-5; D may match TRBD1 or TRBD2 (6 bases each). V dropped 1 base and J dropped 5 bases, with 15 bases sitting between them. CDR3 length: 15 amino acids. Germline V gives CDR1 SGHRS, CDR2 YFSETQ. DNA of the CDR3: TGCGCCAGCAGCTTGAGTAGGGGGGCCGGGGAGACCCAGTACTTC. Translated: CASSLSRGAGETQYF.

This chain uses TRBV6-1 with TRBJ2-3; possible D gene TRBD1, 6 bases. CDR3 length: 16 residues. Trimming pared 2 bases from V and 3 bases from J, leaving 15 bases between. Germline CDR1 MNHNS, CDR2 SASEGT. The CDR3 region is CASSEMLGGWTDTQYF. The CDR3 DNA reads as TGTGCCAGCAGTGAAATGTTAGGGGGATGGACAGATACGCAGTATTTT.

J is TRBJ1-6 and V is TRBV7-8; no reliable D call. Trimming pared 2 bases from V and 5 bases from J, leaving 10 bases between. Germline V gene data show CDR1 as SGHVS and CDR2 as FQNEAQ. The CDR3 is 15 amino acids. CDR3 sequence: CASSLIRSDNSPLHF. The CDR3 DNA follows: TGTGCCAGCAGCTTAATCCGCAGCGATAATTCACCCCTCCACTTT.

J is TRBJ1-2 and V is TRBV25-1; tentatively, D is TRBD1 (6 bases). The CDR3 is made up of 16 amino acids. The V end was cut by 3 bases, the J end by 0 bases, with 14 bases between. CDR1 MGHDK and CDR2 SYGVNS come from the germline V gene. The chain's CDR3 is CASSEPGQLANYGYTF. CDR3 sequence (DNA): TGTGCCAGCAGTGAGCCCGGACAGCTAGCTAACTATGGCTACACCTTC.

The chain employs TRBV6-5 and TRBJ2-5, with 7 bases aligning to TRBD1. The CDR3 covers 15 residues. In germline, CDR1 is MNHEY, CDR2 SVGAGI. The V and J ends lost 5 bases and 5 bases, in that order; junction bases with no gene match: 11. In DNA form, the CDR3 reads TGTGCCAGCAGTAACCAGGGGGTCGGGGCGGAGACCCAGTACTTC. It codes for CASSNQGVGAETQYF.

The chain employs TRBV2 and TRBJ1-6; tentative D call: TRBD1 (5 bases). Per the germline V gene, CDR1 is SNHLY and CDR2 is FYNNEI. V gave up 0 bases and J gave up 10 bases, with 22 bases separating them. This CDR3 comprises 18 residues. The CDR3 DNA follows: TGTGCCAGCAGTGAAGCGGGCAGGGCCAAATTAACTCTCTCACCCCTCCACTTT. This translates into CASSEAGRAKLTLSPLHF. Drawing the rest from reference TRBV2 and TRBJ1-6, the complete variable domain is EPEVTQTPSHQVTQMGQEVILRCVPISNHLYFYWYRQILGQKVEFLVSFYNNEISEKSEIFDDQFSVERPDGSNFTLKIRSTKLEDSAMYFCASSEAGRAKLTLSPLHFGNGTRLTVT.

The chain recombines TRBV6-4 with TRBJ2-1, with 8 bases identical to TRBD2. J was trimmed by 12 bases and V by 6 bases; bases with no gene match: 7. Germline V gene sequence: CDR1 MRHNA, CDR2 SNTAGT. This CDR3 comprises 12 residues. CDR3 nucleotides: TGTGCCAGCAGAAGGGATAGCGGGGCGCAGTTCTTC. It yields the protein CASRRDSGAQFF.

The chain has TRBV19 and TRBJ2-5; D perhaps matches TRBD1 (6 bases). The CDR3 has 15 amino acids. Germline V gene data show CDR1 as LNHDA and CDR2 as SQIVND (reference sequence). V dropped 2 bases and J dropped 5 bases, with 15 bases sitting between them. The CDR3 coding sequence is TGTGCCAGTAGTATACAGGGGATGGTGGGGGAGACCCAGTACTTC. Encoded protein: CASSIQGMVGETQYF. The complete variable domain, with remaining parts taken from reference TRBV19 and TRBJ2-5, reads DGGITQSPKYLFRKEGQNVTLSCEQNLNHDAMYWYRQDPGQGLRLIYYSQIVNDFQKGDIAEGYSVSREKKESFPLTVTSAQKNPTAFYLCASSIQGMVGETQYFGPGTRLLVL.

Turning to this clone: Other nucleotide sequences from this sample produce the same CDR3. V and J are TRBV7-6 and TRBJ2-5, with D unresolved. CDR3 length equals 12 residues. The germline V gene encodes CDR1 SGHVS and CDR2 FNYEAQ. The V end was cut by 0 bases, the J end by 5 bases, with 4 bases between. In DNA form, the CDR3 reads TGTGCCAGCAGCTTAGCTCTCGAGACCCAGTACTTC. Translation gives CASSLALETQYF.

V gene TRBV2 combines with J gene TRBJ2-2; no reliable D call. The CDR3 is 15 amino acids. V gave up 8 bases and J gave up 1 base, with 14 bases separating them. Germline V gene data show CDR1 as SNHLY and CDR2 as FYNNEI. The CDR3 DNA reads TGTGCCAGCTCGTCAGGTAGTAGGAACACCGGGGAGCTGTTTTTT. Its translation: CASSSGSRNTGELFF.

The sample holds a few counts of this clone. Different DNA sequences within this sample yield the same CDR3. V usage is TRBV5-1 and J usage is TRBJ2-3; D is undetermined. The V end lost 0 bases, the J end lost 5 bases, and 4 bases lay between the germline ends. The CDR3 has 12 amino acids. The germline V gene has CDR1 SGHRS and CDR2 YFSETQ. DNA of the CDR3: TGCGCCAGCAGCTTGGAGAGAGATACGCAGTATTTT. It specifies CASSLERDTQYF. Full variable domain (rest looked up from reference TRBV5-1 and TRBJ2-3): KAGVTQTPRYLIKTRGQQVTLSCSPISGHRSVSWYQQTPGQGLQFLFEYFSETQRNKGNFPGRFSGRQFSNSRSEMNVSTLELGDSALYLCASSLERDTQYFGPGTRLTVL.